The 4 T cell receptor beta chains given below trace back to one sample, sequenced in a study of blood T cell repertoires in COVID-19. Clones were read by immunoSEQ multiplex PCR, and TCRdb kept only the in-frame ones, dropping some. The table has around 300,000 clones, roughly 89% seen once. Material: peripheral blood. The receptors shown here come from a woman in her thirties with active or convalescent COVID-19.

This chain connects TRBV7-9 to TRBJ2-3, with a weak D call TRBD2 (6 bases). Germline V lookup: CDR1 SEHNR, CDR2 FQNEAQ (reference sequence). Trimming removed 7 bases at V and 0 bases at J, with 17 bases between. The CDR3 runs to 16 residues. CDR3 in amino acids: CASTQAVGTSTDTQYF. The CDR3 coding sequence is TGTGCCAGCACCCAGGCGGTGGGGACTAGCACAGATACGCAGTATTTT.

V and J are TRBV2 and TRBJ2-3; 11 nucleotides line up with TRBD2. V was pared by 6 bases and J by 6 bases, with 8 bases of the junction left unmatched. The CDR3 contains 15 residues. CDR1 is SNHLY, CDR2 FYNNEI, per germline. In DNA, the CDR3 is TGTGCCAGCAGGCTACTAGCGGGGGAACTTGATACGCAGTATTTT. Amino acids: CASRLLAGELDTQYF. Full variable domain (missing parts from reference TRBV2 and TRBJ2-3): EPEVTQTPSHQVTQMGQEVILRCVPISNHLYFYWYRQILGQKVEFLVSFYNNEISEKSEIFDDQFSVERPDGSNFTLKIRSTKLEDSAMYFCASRLLAGELDTQYFGPGTRLTVL.

The chain has TRBV19 and TRBJ1-3; no reliable D call. The CDR3 length is 15 residues. Per germline, CDR1 LNHDA and CDR2 SQIVND (reference sequence). V was cut by 4 bases and J by 0 bases, with 10 bases left in between. CDR3 bases: TGTGCCAGTAGTAGACGGGAAAGCTCTGGAAACACCATATATTTT. The encoded protein is CASSRRESSGNTIYF.

V and J are TRBV5-4 and TRBJ1-2, with TRBD1 matching 8 bases. Germline V gives CDR1 SGHNT, CDR2 YYREEE (reference sequence). The CDR3 runs 13 residues. J was trimmed by 6 bases and V by 5 bases; bases with no gene match: 6. The chain's CDR3 is CASRLTGGHGYTF. CDR3 nucleotide sequence: TGTGCCAGCAGGCTCACAGGGGGTCATGGCTACACCTTC.